The rows below give T cell receptor beta chains drawn from one sample of a study of blood T cells in healthy people across ages. TCRdb ran MiXCR on the 5' RACE reads and lists one entry per CDR3 protein. The table includes approximately 2,000,000 distinct CDR3 sequences, 39% detected once. Source material: blood. The origin of the receptors is a human donor in good health. Both conserved end residues are part of each CDR3. Fields, in order: V gene, CDR3 protein.

>TRBV20-1
CSAREGSHMNTEAFF
>TRBV5-6
CASSPGQLRNYGYTF
>TRBV11-2
CASSLDRAGPQYF
>TRBV29-1
CSVGGQGANYGYTF
>TRBV20-1
CSARVRLTVGGYTF
>TRBV6-2/TRBV6-3
CASSYPNYGYTF
>TRBV6-5
CASSYYRAGDGYGYTF
>TRBV3-1
CASSQVEQPGWDTQYF
>TRBV18
CASSPQGGEASEQFF
>TRBV28
CASSSPKESGTEAFF
>TRBV28
CASSSAGLGDTQYF
>TRBV12-3/TRBV12-4
CASSPGLGYGGEQFF
>TRBV15
CATSRGAGTGGTEAFF
>TRBV7-2
CASSREANYGYTF
>TRBV11-2
CASSFNGGATEAFF
>TRBV20-1
CSATGEGNQPQHF
>TRBV7-2
CASSSAGTGSYEQYF
>TRBV5-1
CASSWEPGPETQYF